These 20 T cell receptor beta chains were all obtained from the same sample, sequenced in a study of shared clonotypes between healthy human individuals. The assay was immunoSEQ multiplex PCR, and TCRdb's table has in-frame clones only and misses some. Of around 1,100,000 clones in the sample, approximately 80% were seen once. Sequencing was carried out using memory CD4+ T cells from PBMCs. Subset denoted: CD45RA-negative fraction. Source of these receptors: a man between 18 and 29 years old in good health. Some clones in this sample may be carry-over from other donors' samples.

The rearrangement links TRBV30 to TRBJ2-2; 12 nucleotides align to TRBD1. The V and J ends lost 7 bases and 5 bases, in that order; junction bases with no gene match: 5. Germline V gene data show CDR1 as GTSNPN and CDR2 as SVGIG (reference sequence). The CDR3 spans 14 residues. The CDR3 protein is CASPGQGATGELFF. The CDR3 DNA reads TGTGCCTCTCCGGGACAGGGGGCGACCGGGGAGCTGTTTTTT.

This chain links TRBV29-1 with TRBJ2-7; D could derive from TRBD1 or TRBD2 (5 bases each). Trimming removed 4 bases at V and 4 bases at J, with 14 bases between. The CDR3 is 13 amino acids. Looked up from germline, CDR1 is SQVTM and CDR2 is ANQGSEA. In DNA, the CDR3 is TGCAGCGTTGGTCAGGGAGTTGTTTACGAGCAGTACTTC. Its translation is CSVGQGVVYEQYF.

This clone was picked up a small number of times. The chain recombines TRBV5-1 with TRBJ1-1, with D perhaps TRBD1 (6 bases). Germline CDR1 SGHRS, CDR2 YFSETQ. The CDR3 is made up of 16 amino acids. V gave up 0 bases and J gave up 1 base, with 13 bases separating them. CDR3 sequence: CASSLVPGHQNTEAFF. The CDR3 DNA sequence: TGCGCCAGCAGCTTGGTTCCGGGACACCAGAACACTGAAGCTTTCTTT. Full variable domain (remainder filled in from reference TRBV5-1 and TRBJ1-1): KAGVTQTPRYLIKTRGQQVTLSCSPISGHRSVSWYQQTPGQGLQFLFEYFSETQRNKGNFPGRFSGRQFSNSRSEMNVSTLELGDSALYLCASSLVPGHQNTEAFFGQGTRLTVV.

By its share, this clone is medium-sized. This CDR3 is also generated by other DNA sequences in the sample. The chain combines TRBV15 with TRBJ2-7, with no clear D. CDR3 length equals 12 residues. Germline V CDR1 and CDR2: LNHNV, YYDKDF (reference sequence). Trimming left V 0 bases short and J 5 bases short, with 5 bases between. CDR3 sequence reads: CATSRDEDEQYF. The CDR3 DNA follows: TGTGCCACCAGCAGAGATGAGGACGAGCAGTACTTC.

The chain links TRBV27 to TRBJ2-6, with 7 bases fitting TRBD1. CDR1 and CDR2 from the germline V gene are MNHEY and SMNVEV (reference sequence). V was pared by 7 bases and J by 2 bases, with 14 bases of the junction left unmatched. The CDR3 has 18 amino acids. In DNA, the CDR3 is TGTGCCAGCACGCGGTGGGACAGAGGCGGAACTGGGGCCAACGTCCTGACTTTC. This codes for CASTRWDRGGTGANVLTF.

V and J are TRBV2 and TRBJ2-7, with D unclear. This CDR3 spans 13 amino acids. Germline lookup yields CDR1 SNHLY and CDR2 FYNNEI. The ends were cut back, 7 bases at V and 3 bases at J, with 13 bases in the middle. CDR3 loop: CASTHSWSYEQYF. CDR3 nucleotide sequence: TGTGCCAGCACCCACAGCTGGAGCTACGAGCAGTACTTC.

The rearrangement uses TRBV7-8 and TRBJ1-1; no definite D call. This CDR3 has 13 residues. V lost 5 bases, J lost 5 bases, and 12 bases lay in between. Germline assignment: CDR1 SGHVS and CDR2 FQNEAQ. The CDR3 coding sequence is TGTGCCAGCAGCCCCCAGGCCGGGACTGAAGCTTTCTTT. Residues: CASSPQAGTEAFF.

Comment on this clone: This sample also contains other DNA sequences that code for the same CDR3. The chain couples TRBV4-1 to TRBJ1-1; the D gene is possibly TRBD1 (5 bases). The CDR3 totals 14 residues. Trimming cost V 4 bases and J 1 base, with 10 bases left between them. The germline CDR1 and CDR2 sequences are MGHRA and YSYEKL. CDR3 protein: CASSRGTGNTEAFF. In nucleotides, the CDR3 is TGCGCCAGCAGCCGCGGGACGGGGAACACTGAAGCTTTCTTT.

The chain recombines TRBV9 with TRBJ2-2; 12 bases match TRBD2. The V and J ends lost 2 bases and 6 bases, in that order; junction bases with no gene match: 5. The CDR3 contains 16 residues. In germline, CDR1 is SGDLS, CDR2 YYNGEE. The DNA for the CDR3 is TGTGCCAGCAGCGTCAGACTAGCGGGAGTGTCCGGGGAGCTGTTTTTT. Translated, it gives CASSVRLAGVSGELFF. The full variable domain, with the rest looked up from reference TRBV9 and TRBJ2-2, is DSGVTQTPKHLITATGQRVTLRCSPRSGDLSVYWYQQSLDQGLQFLIQYYNGEERAKGNILERFSAQQFPDLHSELNLSSLELGDSALYFCASSVRLAGVSGELFFGEGSRLTVL.

The CDR3 sequence is CASSLAAPDTQYF. In DNA, the CDR3 is TGCGCCAGCAGCTTGGCCGCTCCAGATACGCAGTATTTT. The chain carries TRBV5-1 and TRBJ2-3; D remains ambiguous. The V gene lost 0 bases and the J gene lost 4 bases, with 6 bases spanning the gap. Germline V CDR1 and CDR2: SGHRS, YFSETQ. This CDR3 is built from 13 residues.

This clone was counted a few times. V is TRBV6-1 and J is TRBJ2-7, with TRBD2 identical over 13 bases. Per germline, CDR1 MNHNS and CDR2 SASEGT. V gave up 4 bases and J gave up 3 bases; unmatched junction bases: 0. This CDR3 has 14 residues. The CDR3 loop reads CASSGLAGGYEQYF. CDR3 in DNA: TGTGCCAGCAGTGGACTAGCGGGAGGCTACGAGCAGTACTTC.

V is TRBV7-3 and J is TRBJ2-5; D remains ambiguous. Trimming removed 0 bases from V and 4 bases from J, with 12 bases in between. This CDR3 is 15 amino acids long. The germline V gene encodes CDR1 SGHTA and CDR2 FQGTGA. The CDR3 region has the DNA TGTGCCAGCAGCTTAACCGCTCTTTCGGCAGAGACCCAGTACTTC. As protein: CASSLTALSAETQYF.

V and J are TRBV4-2 and TRBJ1-5; the D gene is possibly TRBD1 (6 bases). Between the trimmed V and J ends, which lost 3 bases and 0 bases, there was a span of 9 bases. Germline CDR1 is LGHNA and CDR2 is YNFKEQ. The CDR3 has 15 amino acids. The CDR3 DNA reads TGTGCCAGCAGCCAGGGGGCCAATAGCAATCAGCCCCAGCATTTT. Its translation is CASSQGANSNQPQHF.

The genes are TRBV7-2 and TRBJ2-7; TRBD2 might be the D (5 bases). The CDR3 runs to 13 residues. Germline V CDR1 and CDR2: SGHTA, FQGNSA. V was shortened by 2 bases and J by 9 bases, with 14 bases between the two germline ends. The CDR3 region is CASSLSGSPVQYF. CDR3 nucleotides: TGTGCCAGCAGCTTATCGGGATCCCCAGTGCAGTACTTC.

The V call is TRBV5-1, the J call TRBJ2-7; 11 bases fit TRBD1. The CDR3 loop spans 15 amino acids. The J segment lost 6 bases and the V segment lost 0 bases, leaving 5 bases of the junction unmatched. CDR1 and CDR2 (germline): SGHRS, YFSETQ. CDR3 sequence (DNA): TGCGCCAGCAGCTTGGTGGGACAGGGGGTAGGCGAGCAGTACTTC. Translating it yields CASSLVGQGVGEQYF.

The rearrangement uses TRBV5-4 and TRBJ2-2, with D possibly matching TRBD1 (6 bases). The CDR3 is made up of 13 amino acids. Per germline, CDR1 SGHNT and CDR2 YYREEE (reference sequence). The V and J ends lost 9 bases and 6 bases respectively, with 15 bases between them. As DNA, the CDR3 is TGTGCCACCACAGGGACGTACCCCGGGGAGCTGTTTTTT. Protein sequence: CATTGTYPGELFF.

With respect to this clone: The sample carries other DNA sequences with the same CDR3. The V and J genes are TRBV9 and TRBJ2-3; 10 nucleotides line up with TRBD2. The V gene's germline CDR1 is SGDLS and CDR2 YYNGEE. The CDR3 totals 15 residues. V dropped 3 bases and J dropped 5; count of bases not matched to a gene: 6. CDR3: CASSASGRAGDTQYF. The CDR3 DNA follows: TGTGCCAGCAGCGCGAGCGGGAGGGCCGGAGATACGCAGTATTTT.

The CDR3 spells CASSYSPNQPQHF. CDR3 nucleotide sequence: TGTGCCAGCAGTTACTCCCCCAATCAGCCCCAGCATTTT. The chain combines TRBV6-5 with TRBJ1-5; D not certain. The CDR3 length is 13 residues. CDR1 is MNHEY and CDR2 is SVGAGI in the germline V gene. V was pared by 0 bases and J by 3 bases, with 3 bases between.

V and J are TRBV6-5 and TRBJ1-6; TRBD1 is a possible D gene (6 bases). V lost 6 bases to trimming and J lost 8 bases, with 14 bases between them. Germline V gives CDR1 MNHEY, CDR2 SVGAGI. The length of the CDR3 is 14 residues. The CDR3 here is CASSTSGHYSPLHF. In DNA, the CDR3 is TGTGCCAGCAGCACCTCGGGACACTATTCACCCCTCCACTTT.

V and J are TRBV15 and TRBJ2-1; 11 nucleotides line up with TRBD2. CDR3 length: 15 amino acids. V lost 5 bases, J lost 6 bases, and 6 bases stayed unmatched. CDR1 is LNHNV and CDR2 is YYDKDF in the germline V gene (reference sequence). The CDR3 region is CATSQLAGVSNEQFF. The CDR3 DNA reads as TGTGCCACCAGCCAACTAGCGGGAGTCAGCAATGAGCAGTTCTTC.